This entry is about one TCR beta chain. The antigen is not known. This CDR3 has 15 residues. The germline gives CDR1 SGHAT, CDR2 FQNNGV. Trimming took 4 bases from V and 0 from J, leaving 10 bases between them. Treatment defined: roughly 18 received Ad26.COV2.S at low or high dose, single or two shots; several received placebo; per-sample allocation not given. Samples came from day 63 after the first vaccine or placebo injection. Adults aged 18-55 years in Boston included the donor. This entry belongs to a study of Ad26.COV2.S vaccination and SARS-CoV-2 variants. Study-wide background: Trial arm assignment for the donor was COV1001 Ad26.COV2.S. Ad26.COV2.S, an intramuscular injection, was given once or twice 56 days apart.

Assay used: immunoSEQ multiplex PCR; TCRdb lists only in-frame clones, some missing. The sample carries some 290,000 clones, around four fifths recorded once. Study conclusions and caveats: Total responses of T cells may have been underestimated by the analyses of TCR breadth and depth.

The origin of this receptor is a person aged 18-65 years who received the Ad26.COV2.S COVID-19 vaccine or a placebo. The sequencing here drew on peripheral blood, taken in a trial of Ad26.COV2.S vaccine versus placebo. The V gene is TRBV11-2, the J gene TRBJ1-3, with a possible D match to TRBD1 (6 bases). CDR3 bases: TGTGCCAGCAGCTCTGGACAGCTCTCTGGAAACACCATATATTTT. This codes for CASSSGQLSGNTIYF.